Listed below are T cell receptor beta chains from one sample, sequenced in a study of cytomegalovirus exposure and HLA in healthy donors. The repertoire was sequenced with immunoSEQ multiplex PCR; TCRdb's copy has only in-frame clones and lacks some. The repertoire consists of roughly 200,000 clones, with roughly 80% occurring once and the leading ten covering more than 0.5%. Source material: PBMCs. The receptors come from a woman aged 50 to 65 in good health and CMV-seronegative. Both conserved end residues are part of each CDR3. Fields, in order: clone size, J gene, D gene, V gene, CDR3 protein, CDR3 DNA. D genes are given only for firm matches. Only part of the rows carry a size: once, few, many, or a class if the clone is expanded.

clone_size: .; j_call: TRBJ1-4; d_call: TRBD1; v_call: TRBV7-9; cdr3_aa: CASSLVLTGIEKLFF; cdr3_nt: TGTGCCAGCAGCTTAGTCCTGACAGGGATTGAAAAACTGTTTTTT
clone_size: .; j_call: TRBJ2-4; d_call: .; v_call: TRBV10-2; cdr3_aa: CASGGGGPVDIQYF; cdr3_nt: TGCGCCAGCGGTGGAGGGGGTCCTGTGGACATTCAGTACTTC
clone_size: .; j_call: TRBJ2-7; d_call: TRBD1; v_call: TRBV6-1; cdr3_aa: CASSGDRGIYEQYF; cdr3_nt: TGTGCCAGCAGTGGAGACAGGGGGATCTACGAGCAGTACTTC
clone_size: .; j_call: TRBJ1-2; d_call: .; v_call: TRBV19; cdr3_aa: CASSQHNYGYTF; cdr3_nt: TGTGCCAGTAGTCAACACAACTATGGCTACACCTTC
clone_size: few; j_call: TRBJ1-2; d_call: .; v_call: TRBV4-1; cdr3_aa: CASSQRGNYGYTF; cdr3_nt: TGCGCCAGCAGCCAACGGGGGAACTATGGCTACACCTTC
clone_size: .; j_call: TRBJ2-4; d_call: .; v_call: TRBV29-1; cdr3_aa: CSVEQGFQENIQYF; cdr3_nt: TGCAGCGTTGAACAGGGGTTCCAGGAAAACATTCAGTACTTC
clone_size: .; j_call: TRBJ1-1; d_call: .; v_call: TRBV4-2; cdr3_aa: CASSQESAGNSEAFF; cdr3_nt: TGTGCCAGCAGCCAAGAGTCTGCGGGGAATTCTGAAGCTTTCTTT
clone_size: few; j_call: TRBJ1-4; d_call: TRBD1; v_call: TRBV30; cdr3_aa: CAWSWGGQELFF; cdr3_nt: TGTGCCTGGAGTTGGGGAGGACAGGAACTGTTTTTT
clone_size: .; j_call: TRBJ1-1; d_call: .; v_call: TRBV2; cdr3_aa: CASSEGRMNTEAFF; cdr3_nt: TGTGCCAGCAGTGAGGGCCGGATGAACACTGAAGCTTTCTTT
clone_size: .; j_call: TRBJ1-3; d_call: .; v_call: TRBV4-1; cdr3_aa: CASSQITPRARSGNTIYF; cdr3_nt: TGCGCCAGCAGCCAAATTACCCCTCGCGCTCGATCTGGAAACACCATATATTTT
clone_size: .; j_call: TRBJ2-4; d_call: TRBD1; v_call: TRBV11-2; cdr3_aa: CASSLESRETGGLDIQYF; cdr3_nt: TGTGCCAGCAGCTTAGAGTCAAGGGAAACAGGGGGCTTAGACATTCAGTACTTC
clone_size: .; j_call: TRBJ1-5; d_call: .; v_call: TRBV28; cdr3_aa: CASTGKTGKFSLSSNQPQHF; cdr3_nt: TGTGCCAGCACCGGAAAGACAGGTAAATTTTCGCTTTCCAGCAATCAGCCCCAGCATTTT
clone_size: .; j_call: TRBJ2-7; d_call: TRBD1; v_call: TRBV28; cdr3_aa: CASSPARGKYEQYF; cdr3_nt: TGTGCCAGCAGTCCCGCCAGGGGGAAGTACGAGCAGTACTTC
clone_size: .; j_call: TRBJ1-1; d_call: TRBD1; v_call: TRBV11-2; cdr3_aa: CASSLTFRDRGAFF; cdr3_nt: TGTGCCAGCAGCTTAACATTCCGGGACAGGGGAGCTTTCTTT
clone_size: .; j_call: TRBJ1-2; d_call: .; v_call: TRBV28; cdr3_aa: CASSPPIRGYGYTF; cdr3_nt: TGTGCCAGCAGTCCGCCGATTCGGGGATATGGCTACACCTTC
clone_size: .; j_call: TRBJ2-3; d_call: .; v_call: TRBV6-5; cdr3_aa: CASRLARSTNTQYF; cdr3_nt: TGTGCCAGCAGGCTAGCAAGAAGCACAAATACGCAGTATTTT
clone_size: .; j_call: TRBJ2-7; d_call: TRBD1; v_call: TRBV4-3; cdr3_aa: CASSPGGGEQYF; cdr3_nt: TGCGCCAGCAGCCCAGGGGGCGGGGAGCAGTACTTC
clone_size: .; j_call: TRBJ1-5; d_call: .; v_call: TRBV27; cdr3_aa: CASGGRGWDSNQPQHF; cdr3_nt: TGTGCCAGCGGGGGGAGGGGTTGGGATAGCAATCAGCCCCAGCATTTT
clone_size: .; j_call: TRBJ2-7; d_call: TRBD2; v_call: TRBV6-1; cdr3_aa: CASSEGLAGTYEQYF; cdr3_nt: TGTGCCAGCAGTGAGGGACTAGCGGGAACTTACGAGCAGTACTTC
clone_size: .; j_call: TRBJ2-1; d_call: TRBD2; v_call: TRBV7-6; cdr3_aa: CASSPREGPYNEQFF; cdr3_nt: TGTGCCAGCAGCCCGCGGGAGGGCCCTTACAATGAGCAGTTCTTC
clone_size: once; j_call: TRBJ2-2; d_call: .; v_call: TRBV7-5; cdr3_aa: CARSWGLSTKRHTGELFF; cdr3_nt: TGTGCCAGAAGCTGGGGACTGAGCACTAAACGGCACACCGGGGAGCTGTTTTTT
clone_size: once; j_call: TRBJ1-2; d_call: TRBD1; v_call: TRBV18; cdr3_aa: CASSELGQNYGYTF; cdr3_nt: TGTGCCAGCTCAGAATTGGGACAGAACTATGGCTACACCTTC
clone_size: .; j_call: TRBJ2-3; d_call: .; v_call: TRBV4-1; cdr3_aa: CASSHDRDTQYF; cdr3_nt: TGCGCCAGCAGCCACGACAGAGATACGCAGTATTTT
clone_size: .; j_call: TRBJ2-7; d_call: .; v_call: TRBV4-1; cdr3_aa: CASGTASAYEQYF; cdr3_nt: TGCGCCAGCGGTACTGCCTCCGCCTACGAGCAGTACTTC
clone_size: .; j_call: TRBJ1-5; d_call: .; v_call: TRBV9; cdr3_aa: CASSLSIDQPQHF; cdr3_nt: TGTGCCAGCAGCCTGAGTATTGATCAGCCCCAGCATTTT
clone_size: .; j_call: TRBJ2-1; d_call: TRBD2; v_call: TRBV19; cdr3_aa: CASSIRNPGLAGAGYNEQFF; cdr3_nt: TGTGCCAGTAGTATCAGGAATCCGGGACTAGCGGGAGCTGGCTACAATGAGCAGTTCTTC
clone_size: few; j_call: TRBJ2-1; d_call: .; v_call: TRBV11-2; cdr3_aa: CASSLGDRGGIYNEQFF; cdr3_nt: TGTGCCAGCAGCTTAGGTGACAGGGGAGGGATCTACAATGAGCAGTTCTTC
clone_size: few; j_call: TRBJ1-1; d_call: .; v_call: TRBV18; cdr3_aa: CASSPWRQENTEAFF; cdr3_nt: TGTGCCAGCTCACCTTGGCGGCAAGAGAACACTGAAGCTTTCTTT
clone_size: .; j_call: TRBJ1-2; d_call: .; v_call: TRBV28; cdr3_aa: CATIPGRDYGYTF; cdr3_nt: TGTGCCACCATCCCTGGCAGGGACTATGGCTACACCTTC
clone_size: .; j_call: TRBJ2-7; d_call: .; v_call: TRBV7-9; cdr3_aa: CASSDGGLSYEQYF; cdr3_nt: TGTGCCAGCAGCGACGGGGGGCTCTCCTACGAGCAGTACTTC
clone_size: .; j_call: TRBJ1-3; d_call: .; v_call: TRBV4-1; cdr3_aa: CASSQGYPGNTIYF; cdr3_nt: TGCGCCAGCAGCCAAGGCTACCCAGGAAACACCATATATTTT
clone_size: .; j_call: TRBJ1-1; d_call: TRBD1; v_call: TRBV5-1; cdr3_aa: CASSLNGQGAVNTEAFF; cdr3_nt: TGCGCCAGCAGCTTAAATGGACAGGGGGCGGTGAACACTGAAGCTTTCTTT
clone_size: once; j_call: TRBJ1-4; d_call: .; v_call: TRBV5-4; cdr3_aa: CASSTTASTNEKLFF; cdr3_nt: TGTGCCAGCAGCACGACAGCGTCAACTAATGAAAAACTGTTTTTT
clone_size: .; j_call: TRBJ2-5; d_call: .; v_call: TRBV11-1; cdr3_aa: CASSLQGETQYF; cdr3_nt: TGTGCCAGCAGCTTACAGGGAGAGACCCAGTACTTC
clone_size: .; j_call: TRBJ2-7; d_call: TRBD1; v_call: TRBV28; cdr3_aa: CASSTLRTGGYF; cdr3_nt: TGTGCCAGCAGTACCCTACGGACAGGGGGGTACTTC
clone_size: .; j_call: TRBJ2-7; d_call: TRBD1; v_call: TRBV15; cdr3_aa: CATSRPGTGSFSYEQYF; cdr3_nt: TGTGCCACCAGCAGACCTGGGACAGGGAGTTTCTCCTACGAGCAGTACTTC
clone_size: .; j_call: TRBJ1-5; d_call: .; v_call: TRBV28; cdr3_aa: CASSFSQGLPQPQHF; cdr3_nt: TGTGCCAGCAGTTTCTCTCAGGGGTTGCCTCAGCCCCAGCATTTT
clone_size: .; j_call: TRBJ2-5; d_call: .; v_call: TRBV5-5; cdr3_aa: CASSLGAAQETQYF; cdr3_nt: TGTGCCAGCAGCTTAGGGGCGGCTCAAGAGACCCAGTACTTC
clone_size: .; j_call: TRBJ2-7; d_call: .; v_call: TRBV9; cdr3_aa: CASSGGPSSYEQYF; cdr3_nt: TGTGCCAGCAGCGGGGGCCCCAGCTCCTACGAGCAGTACTTC
clone_size: .; j_call: TRBJ2-3; d_call: .; v_call: TRBV7-7; cdr3_aa: CASSPSGSTDTQYF; cdr3_nt: TGTGCCAGCAGCCCAAGCGGAAGCACAGATACGCAGTATTTT
clone_size: .; j_call: TRBJ2-7; d_call: .; v_call: TRBV5-4; cdr3_aa: CASSLDGVGAVWFDF; cdr3_nt: TGTGCCAGCAGCTTGGATGGAGTGGGAGCAGTTTGGTTTGACTTC
clone_size: few; j_call: TRBJ2-7; d_call: TRBD1; v_call: TRBV10-3; cdr3_aa: CAISESIGTGVIEQYF; cdr3_nt: TGTGCCATCAGTGAGTCGATCGGGACAGGGGTGATCGAGCAGTACTTC
clone_size: .; j_call: TRBJ2-6; d_call: .; v_call: TRBV5-8; cdr3_aa: CASSFTPGAGANVLTF; cdr3_nt: TGTGCCAGCAGCTTTACCCCAGGGGCTGGGGCCAACGTCCTGACTTTC
clone_size: once; j_call: TRBJ2-7; d_call: .; v_call: TRBV21-1; cdr3_aa: CASSNGQGGYEQYF; cdr3_nt: TGTGCCAGCAGCAACGGACAGGGTGGATACGAGCAGTACTTC
clone_size: .; j_call: TRBJ2-1; d_call: .; v_call: TRBV2; cdr3_aa: CASRKTSAEQFF; cdr3_nt: TGTGCCAGCAGAAAGACTAGTGCTGAGCAGTTCTTC
clone_size: .; j_call: TRBJ2-2; d_call: TRBD2; v_call: TRBV2; cdr3_aa: CASRAGTSTTGELFF; cdr3_nt: TGTGCCAGCAGGGCGGGGACTAGCACGACCGGGGAGCTGTTTTTT
clone_size: .; j_call: TRBJ2-1; d_call: TRBD2; v_call: TRBV10-1; cdr3_aa: CASSLDGTTYNEQFF; cdr3_nt: TGCGCCAGCAGCTTGGACGGGACTACTTACAATGAGCAGTTCTTC
clone_size: .; j_call: TRBJ2-7; d_call: TRBD2; v_call: TRBV9; cdr3_aa: CASSALTGTSGEGQYF; cdr3_nt: TGTGCCAGCAGCGCACTTACCGGGACTAGCGGGGAAGGGCAGTACTTC
clone_size: .; j_call: TRBJ1-1; d_call: .; v_call: TRBV19; cdr3_aa: CASNSIHGGEAFF; cdr3_nt: TGTGCCAGTAACTCTATTCATGGCGGTGAAGCTTTCTTT